Below, 9 T cell receptor beta chains from the same sample are listed, as sequenced in a study of blood T cell repertoires in COVID-19. The table came from immunoSEQ multiplex PCR; TCRdb's copy has only in-frame clones and leaves some out. The data contain around 30,000 clones, about 86% of them singletons. The sample comprised peripheral blood. The receptors stem from a woman of 80 years or more with active or convalescent COVID-19.

The chain recombines TRBV3-1 (or the pseudogene TRBV3-2) with TRBJ2-2; D gene unclear. The V gene lost 4 bases and the J gene lost 1 base, with 4 bases spanning the gap. The CDR3 totals 13 residues. CDR1 is LGHDT and CDR2 is YNNKEL in the germline V gene (reference sequence). CDR3 protein: CASSPRNTGELFF. The CDR3 DNA follows: TGTGCCAGCAGCCCCCGGAACACCGGGGAGCTGTTTTTT.

J is TRBJ1-6 and V is TRBV4-1; D ambiguous. CDR3 length: 16 amino acids. Trimming pared 4 bases from V and 0 bases from J, leaving 10 bases between. Germline V lookup: CDR1 MGHRA, CDR2 YSYEKL. The CDR3 loop is CASSPNLSSYNSPLHF. The CDR3 DNA sequence: TGCGCCAGCAGCCCCAACCTAAGCTCCTATAATTCACCCCTCCACTTT.

This chain joins TRBV19 and TRBJ1-5; 8 positions match TRBD1. The germline CDR1 and CDR2 sequences are LNHDA and SQIVND (reference sequence). Trimming at V came to 7 bases and at J to 2 bases, leaving 7 bases not matched to a gene. The CDR3 consists of 15 residues. CDR3 sequence reads: CASIKDRARNQPQHF. CDR3 bases: TGTGCCAGTATTAAGGACAGGGCACGCAATCAGCCCCAGCATTTT.

This clone was seen only a few times. The V call is TRBV2, the J call TRBJ1-1, with a weak D call TRBD1 (5 bases). Trimming shortened V by 6 bases and J by 3 bases, and 11 bases separated the two germline ends. This CDR3 has 13 amino acids. Germline CDR1 and CDR2: SNHLY and FYNNEI. DNA of the CDR3: TGTGCCAGCAGCGCGGACACGTACACTGAAGCTTTCTTT. Residues: CASSADTYTEAFF.

V and J are TRBV7-3 and TRBJ2-3; 10 bases are a match to TRBD2. The germline V gene encodes CDR1 SGHTA and CDR2 FQGTGA. V gave up 4 bases and J gave up 1 base; unmatched junction bases: 5. The CDR3 runs 16 residues. The CDR3 region is CASSSLGLAGTDTQYF. The CDR3 DNA reads as TGTGCCAGCAGCTCCCTTGGACTAGCGGGCACAGATACGCAGTATTTT.

The chain combines TRBV5-1 with TRBJ2-7; 7 bases line up with TRBD2. Trimming took 0 bases from V and 5 from J; bases not matched to a gene: 11. This CDR3 has 16 amino acids. Germline V lookup: CDR1 SGHRS, CDR2 YFSETQ. The CDR3 nucleotides read TGCGCCAGCAGCTTGGTAGGGGCGGGAGTAGGCGACGAGCAGTACTTC. Encoded protein: CASSLVGAGVGDEQYF.

The chain couples TRBV4-1 to TRBJ1-3; no clear D. CDR1 and CDR2 from the germline V gene are MGHRA and YSYEKL. This CDR3 comprises 15 residues. V lost 3 bases and J lost 0, with 9 bases in between. The CDR3 reads CASSHVQISGNTIYF. CDR3 nucleotide sequence: TGCGCCAGCAGCCACGTACAAATCTCTGGAAACACCATATATTTT.

This chain connects TRBV5-8 to TRBJ1-5, with 8 bases fitting TRBD1. V dropped 3 bases and J dropped 3; count of bases not matched to a gene: 8. The germline CDR1 and CDR2 sequences are SGHTS and YDEGEE. CDR3 length equals 16 residues. CDR3 nucleotides: TGTGCCAGCAGCTCCGGGACAGGAAAACCCAATCAGCCCCAGCATTTT. Translation gives CASSSGTGKPNQPQHF.

This chain links TRBV6-2 or TRBV6-3 with TRBJ1-5; D might be TRBD1 (5 bases). V was trimmed by 6 bases and J by 3 bases, leaving 15 bases between them. This CDR3 is 15 amino acids long. Per germline, CDR1 MNHEY and CDR2 SVGEGT. CDR3: CASSPSTAFNQPQHF. CDR3 bases: TGTGCCAGCAGCCCCTCGACAGCTTTCAATCAGCCCCAGCATTTT.